What follows describes a single TCR beta chain. The data were obtained in a study of blood T cell repertoires in COVID-19. This table comes from immunoSEQ multiplex PCR, and its TCRdb copy is limited to in-frame clones, with some not included. The table lists 150,000 to 200,000 clones, 76% of them singletons. V was clipped by 4 bases and J by 5 bases; unmatched bases: 10. CDR3 length equals 16 residues. Looked up from germline, CDR1 is MGHRA and CDR2 is YSYEKL. The source is a woman aged 50 to 65 with acute COVID-19. V gene TRBV4-1 combines with J gene TRBJ2-3, with 9 positions matching TRBD2. Sequenced input: PBMCs or T cells enriched from blood (not recorded which). The DNA of the CDR3 is TGCGCCAGCAGCCCTGGGGGCGGGGGGGCCGTAGATACGCAGTATTTT. Translating it yields CASSPGGGGAVDTQYF.